What follows are 24 T cell receptor beta chains derived from one specimen sequenced in a study of beta chain features in type 1 diabetes. Study observations and caveats: For Type 1 diabetes patients, all four CD4+ subsets carried TCRB CDR3s that were moderately but significantly shorter.

Their antigens remain unidentified. Expressed TCRB transcripts got sequenced, as all isolated RNA was reverse transcribed. Using immunoSEQ multiplex PCR, the repertoire was profiled, and TCRdb retains in-frame clones only, with some absent. Of under 300,000 clones listed, about a fifth were seen once; the top ten hold 0.028%. The sample comprised naive CD4+ T cells from blood. The receptors originated from a woman aged 40 to 50 with type 1 diabetes.

V gene TRBV25-1 combines with J gene TRBJ1-5; D not certain. V was cut by 2 bases and J by 2 bases, with 13 bases left in between. This CDR3 has 16 amino acids. Germline V gene sequence: CDR1 MGHDK, CDR2 SYGVNS. The CDR3, as DNA: TGTGCCAGCAGTGAAAGTGGCGGGTGGGGCAATCAGCCCCAGCATTTT. Translating gives CASSESGGWGNQPQHF.

The table lists this clone with a few counts. The chain combines TRBV5-4 with TRBJ2-5; 7 bases map to TRBD1. The germline V gene encodes CDR1 SGHNT and CDR2 YYREEE (reference sequence). The CDR3 has 15 amino acids. Trimming cost V 2 bases and J 5 bases; bases outside gene matches: 9. CDR3 region: CASSFGQAGAETQYF. The CDR3 DNA is TGTGCCAGCAGCTTCGGACAGGCGGGCGCGGAGACCCAGTACTTC.

The chain uses TRBV28 and TRBJ2-7, with D possibly matching TRBD2 (5 bases). Per germline, CDR1 MDHEN and CDR2 SYDVKM. The CDR3 covers 14 residues. V gave up 2 bases and J gave up 2 bases, with 10 bases separating them. The CDR3 here is CASSLIAGAYEQYF. CDR3 nucleotide sequence: TGTGCCAGCAGTTTAATTGCGGGCGCCTACGAGCAGTACTTC.

Only a few counts were recorded for this clone. The J gene is TRBJ1-6, the V gene TRBV4-3; TRBD1 aligns across 7 bases. The junction had 1 base not matched to a gene; V was cut back by 2 bases and J by 6 bases. CDR3 length: 14 residues. The V gene's germline CDR1 is LGHNA and CDR2 YSLEER. Here the CDR3 DNA reads TGCGCCAGCAGCCAAAACAGGGGTAATTCACCCCTCCACTTT. The encoded protein is CASSQNRGNSPLHF.

J is TRBJ1-2 and V is TRBV6-1, with 7 bases identical to TRBD1. After removal of 7 bases from V and 4 bases from J, the junction contained 9 bases not matched to a gene. Germline V lookup: CDR1 MNHNS, CDR2 SASEGT. The CDR3 runs 14 residues. CDR3 loop: CASNPQGQPYGYTF. The CDR3 nucleotides read TGTGCCAGCAACCCCCAGGGACAGCCCTATGGCTACACCTTC.

This clone showed up just a few times. The chain joins TRBV5-4 to TRBJ1-2; D is uncertain. The CDR3 runs 16 residues. Trimming removed 0 bases from V and 4 bases from J, with 16 bases in between. The germline gives CDR1 SGHNT, CDR2 YYREEE (reference sequence). CDR3 residues: CASSLAGRPTSYGYTF. The DNA for the CDR3 is TGTGCCAGCAGCTTGGCCGGACGGCCGACTAGCTATGGCTACACCTTC.

The rearrangement joins TRBV5-1 to TRBJ1-2; 9 bases are a match to TRBD1. Trimming cost V 4 bases and J 14 bases; bases outside gene matches: 9. The CDR3 spans 12 residues. Germline V gives CDR1 SGHRS, CDR2 YFSETQ. CDR3 in DNA: TGCGCCAGCAGCCCGGACAGGGGAAGGGGTACCTTC. Protein product: CASSPDRGRGTF.

This clone was counted only a few times. The J gene is TRBJ2-5, the V gene TRBV30; perhaps TRBD1 as D (6 bases). CDR3 length: 15 residues. Germline CDR1 reads GTSNPN; CDR2 reads SVGIG (reference sequence). Trimming shortened V by 1 base and J by 5 bases, and 17 bases separated the two germline ends. The CDR3 nucleotides are TGTGCCTGGAGTGCCCTGACAGGCCCCGGGGAGACCCAGTACTTC. Its protein product is CAWSALTGPGETQYF.

This clone was picked up a small number of times. CDR3 region: CASSQSPTWDRRSGANVLTF. CDR3 nucleotides: TGCGCCAGCAGTCAATCGCCCACTTGGGACAGGCGGTCCGGGGCCAACGTCCTGACTTTC. This chain joins TRBV23-1 and TRBJ2-6; 8 bases map to TRBD1. TRBV23-1 is an open reading frame whose function is uncertain. V dropped 0 bases and J dropped 4; count of bases not matched to a gene: 14. The length of the CDR3 is 20 residues.

The V gene is TRBV29-1, the J gene TRBJ1-3; 12 nucleotides agree with TRBD1. The junction had 13 bases not matched to a gene; V was cut back by 6 bases and J by 4 bases. Germline V lookup: CDR1 SQVTM, CDR2 ANQGSEA. The CDR3 extends over 17 amino acids. The CDR3 is CSVRISGTGGIGNTIYF. CDR3 coding DNA: TGCAGCGTGAGGATTTCCGGGACAGGGGGCATAGGAAACACCATATATTTT.

V gene TRBV18 combines with J gene TRBJ2-7; 7 bases are a match to TRBD1. V was clipped by 3 bases and J by 4 bases; unmatched bases: 6. Per the germline V gene, CDR1 is KGHSH and CDR2 is LQKENI. The CDR3 extends over 14 amino acids. This CDR3 reads CASSPGTAYYEQYF. The DNA of the CDR3 is TGTGCCAGCTCACCCGGGACAGCTTATTACGAGCAGTACTTC. The full variable domain, completed using reference TRBV18 and TRBJ2-7, is NAGVMQNPRHLVRRRGQEARLRCSPMKGHSHVYWYRQLPEEGLKFMVYLQKENIIDESGMPKERFSAEFPKEGPSILRIQQVVRGDSAAYFCASSPGTAYYEQYFGPGTRLTVT.

This chain links TRBV19 with TRBJ2-5; D is perhaps TRBD2 (6 bases). The CDR3 extends over 12 amino acids. The V gene's germline CDR1 is LNHDA and CDR2 SQIVND (reference sequence). Trimming cost V 7 bases and J 5 bases, with 11 bases left between them. CDR3 sequence (DNA): TGTGCCAGTAAAGGAGGAGGGGAGACCCAGTACTTC. Translating it yields CASKGGGETQYF.

This clone has more than one count but fewer than ten. V usage is TRBV11-2 and J usage is TRBJ2-2; TRBD1 aligns across 7 bases. There are 16 residues in the CDR3. Per the germline V gene, CDR1 is SGHAT and CDR2 is FQNNGV. Germline trimming cut 6 bases from V and 1 base from J; bases unmatched to any gene: 8. CDR3 sequence reads: CASRPPGQRNTGELFF. Here the CDR3 DNA reads TGTGCCAGCAGACCTCCGGGACAGAGGAACACCGGGGAGCTGTTTTTT.

The CDR3 DNA is TGCAGCGCCTCCGGGACAGGTGAACACTATGGCTACACCTTC. Translating gives CSASGTGEHYGYTF. The V gene is TRBV29-1, the J gene TRBJ1-2; 8 bases agree with TRBD1. The ends lost 7 bases at V and 3 bases at J; junction bases unmatched: 10. Germline V gene sequence: CDR1 SQVTM, CDR2 ANQGSEA. This CDR3 is built from 14 residues. The full variable domain, completed using reference TRBV29-1 and TRBJ1-2, is SAVISQKPSRDICQRGTSLTIQCQVDSQVTMMFWYRQQPGQSLTLIATANQGSEATYESGFVIDKFPISRPNLTFSTLTVSNMSPEDSSIYLCSASGTGEHYGYTFGSGTRLTVV.

In its sample, this clone was seen a few times. The gene calls are TRBV7-2 and TRBJ2-7; tentatively, D is TRBD2 (6 bases). Trimming removed 1 base from V and 3 bases from J, with 13 bases in between. The CDR3 is 15 amino acids. Germline V gives CDR1 SGHTA, CDR2 FQGNSA. The CDR3 reads CASSLGGEQVYEQYF. CDR3 in DNA: TGTGCCAGCAGCTTAGGCGGGGAACAGGTCTACGAGCAGTACTTC.

The chain has TRBV29-1 and TRBJ1-1, with unresolved D. The V gene lost 3 bases and the J gene lost 2 bases, with 10 bases spanning the gap. This CDR3 is built from 13 residues. The V gene's germline CDR1 is SQVTM and CDR2 ANQGSEA. Here the CDR3 reads CSVDYGRNTEAFF. CDR3 DNA sequence: TGCAGCGTTGATTACGGGAGAAACACTGAAGCTTTCTTT.

This chain joins TRBV30 and TRBJ2-7, with 10 bases that match TRBD2. CDR3 length: 14 amino acids. Germline CDR1 is GTSNPN and CDR2 is SVGIG (reference sequence). Trimming took 1 base from V and 6 from J; bases not matched to a gene: 6. CDR3 bases: TGTGCCTGGAGTGCTAGCGGGAGCATACGCGAGCAGTACTTC. Amino acid sequence: CAWSASGSIREQYF.

Note on this clone: This same CDR3 is encoded by further DNA sequences in the sample. This sequence joins TRBV9 and TRBJ2-1; 10 bases are a match to TRBD2. Germline loops: CDR1 SGDLS, CDR2 YYNGEE. The V gene end was trimmed by 2 bases and the J gene end by 6 bases; junction bases not matched to a gene: 5. The CDR3 consists of 15 residues. The CDR3 loop reads CASSVGTSAANEQFF. DNA of the CDR3: TGTGCCAGCAGCGTGGGGACTAGCGCAGCCAATGAGCAGTTCTTC.

The sample holds a few counts of this clone. The chain has TRBV7-2 and TRBJ1-2; D is undetermined. Germline CDR1 reads SGHTA; CDR2 reads FQGNSA. CDR3 length: 14 residues. The V end was cut by 1 base, the J end by 8 bases, with 14 bases between. CDR3 residues: CASSLEARPEGYTF. The DNA of the CDR3 is TGTGCCAGCAGCTTAGAGGCTAGGCCTGAGGGCTACACCTTC.

This clone was counted between two and nine times. The rearrangement links TRBV4-2 to TRBJ2-7; TRBD1 is a possible D gene (6 bases). CDR3 length equals 17 residues. V lost 0 bases and J lost 0, with 15 bases in between. Germline values: CDR1 LGHNA, CDR2 YNFKEQ. The CDR3 DNA reads TGTGCCAGCAGCCAAGAGGGTGGGGGCGGAAGCTCCTACGAGCAGTACTTC. This codes for CASSQEGGGGSSYEQYF.

This clone was found a few times. The V and J genes are TRBV19 and TRBJ1-2; 9 positions agree with TRBD1. Germline-derived CDR1 and CDR2 are LNHDA and SQIVND (reference sequence). V trimming: 11 bases; J trimming: 5 bases; junction bases outside the gene matches: 3. The CDR3 length is 11 residues. Written as DNA, the CDR3 is TGTGCCGGCGGGACAGGGTATGGCTACACCTTC. It is translated as CAGGTGYGYTF.

This clone has more than one count but fewer than ten. The chain employs TRBV2 and TRBJ2-7; D not certain. The germline gives CDR1 SNHLY, CDR2 FYNNEI. Trimming removed 5 bases at V and 3 bases at J, with 8 bases between. The CDR3 runs to 12 residues. CDR3 DNA: TGTGCCAGCAGTTCATACTTCTACGAGCAGTACTTC. This translates into CASSSYFYEQYF.

The V call is TRBV7-9, the J call TRBJ1-2; D may be TRBD1 (5 bases). Germline lookup yields CDR1 SEHNR and CDR2 FQNEAQ (reference sequence). Trimming took off 5 bases at V and 2 bases at J, with 9 bases between the two ends. The CDR3 has 13 amino acids. The CDR3 sequence: CASSRTPNYGYTF. In DNA, the CDR3 is TGTGCCAGCAGCCGGACACCAAACTATGGCTACACCTTC.

The chain has TRBV6-5 and TRBJ2-7; 7 positions agree with TRBD1. From germline, CDR1 is MNHEY and CDR2 SVGAGI. There are 14 residues in the CDR3. With 6 bases clipped from V and 1 base from J, the junction kept 6 bases outside the gene matches. CDR3 sequence (DNA): TGTGCCAGCAGCTCCGGGACAGCTTCCTACGAGCAGTACTTC. It yields the protein CASSSGTASYEQYF.